This T cell receptor (beta chain) was identified in a study of early T cells in non-severe SARS-CoV-2 infection (dated by TCRdb to the early 2020s). Background on the whole study: TCR sequencing used bulk RNA from unsorted whole blood, so alpha and beta chains could not be paired.

V was cut back by 2 bases and J by 6 bases, leaving a gap of 15 bases between them. The CDR3 runs 16 residues from the cysteine to the phenylalanine. Solely the CDR3 DNA is kept, with 48 bases framed from the first base. Via the germline V gene, CDR1 is SGHRS and CDR2 YFSETQ. Library generation was performed with 5' RACE. Instrument used: NextSeq 500. To correct for sequencing error and PCR bias, the TCR library protocol tagged individual cDNA molecules with unique molecular identifiers. TCR alpha and beta chains were both sequenced, and the abundances of alpha and beta sequences in each sample were closely correlated with each other. The study's processing was this. V gene, J gene and CDR3 annotation of TCR sequences was performed with Decombinator V4. Expanded TCRs were defined as changing significantly between any two time points under a Poisson model with p below 0.0001. Abundances of TCRs were expressed as counts per million after normalisation to the total number of TCRs sequenced in each sample. TRAV1-2 paired with TRAJ12, TRAJ20 or TRAJ33 defined MAIT TCRs, while TRAV10 paired with TRAJ18 defined iNKT TCRs. VDJdb, accessed on 1 November 2021, was searched for TCRs annotated for CMV, EBV and SARS-CoV-2, and TCRs annotated for more than one antigen were excluded. TCRdb reanalyzed the raw reads on its own, using fastp at Q25 for trimming and MiXCR for clone calling, and kept in-frame beta chains. Rows are combined by CDR3 protein, so each entry shows the most common genes and DNA. Here the V and J calls rest on TCRdb's processing, not on the authors' analysis. The sample includes approximately 70,000 distinct CDR3 sequences, with over 9.5% observed a single time. Clones ranked in the top ten supply about 5.8% of the sample.

This was a case-control study nested in a cohort of healthcare workers in London, UK, who had nasopharyngeal swab PCR tests and blood samples taken every week. Healthcare workers were recruited between 23 and 31 March 2020, during the week of the UK lockdown, and were followed weekly for up to about 15 weeks. What the authors observed across the whole study: VDJdb matching was skewed toward anti-spike CD8 responses and likely underestimated virus-specific expansions, missing private and CD4 specificities.

There are a few counts of this clonotype. Its antigen is still unknown. Per-nucleotide qualities are absent, and no much larger clonotype sits a single base away. The chain is made from TRBV5-1 and TRBJ1-6, and TRBD1 may be the D gene, going by 5 matching bases. The receptor was derived from an adult who was a healthcare worker with PCR-confirmed SARS-CoV-2 infection or an uninfected control (not recorded which). This material consisted of whole blood, taken at baseline. This receptor has the CDR3 CASSLDGAQLNSPLHF. The nucleotides are TGCGCCAGCAGCTTAGATGGGGCGCAACTTAATTCACCCCTCCACTTT.